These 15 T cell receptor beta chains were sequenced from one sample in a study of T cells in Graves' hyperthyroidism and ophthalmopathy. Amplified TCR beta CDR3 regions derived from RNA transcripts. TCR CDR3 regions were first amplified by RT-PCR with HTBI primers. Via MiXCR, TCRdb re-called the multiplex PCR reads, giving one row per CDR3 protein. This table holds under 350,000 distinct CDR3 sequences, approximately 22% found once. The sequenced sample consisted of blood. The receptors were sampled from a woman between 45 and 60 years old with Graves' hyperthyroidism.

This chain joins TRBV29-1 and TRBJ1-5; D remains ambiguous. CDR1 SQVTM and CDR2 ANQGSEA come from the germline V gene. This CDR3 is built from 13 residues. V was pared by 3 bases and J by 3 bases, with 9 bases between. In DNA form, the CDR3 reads TGCAGCGTTGAGTTTGGGCCCAATCAGCCCCAGCATTTT. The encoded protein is CSVEFGPNQPQHF.

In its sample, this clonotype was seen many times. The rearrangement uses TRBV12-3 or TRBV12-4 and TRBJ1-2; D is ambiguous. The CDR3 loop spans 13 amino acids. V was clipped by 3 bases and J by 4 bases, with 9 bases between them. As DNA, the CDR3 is TGTGCCAGCAGTTTCGACTCCTCCTATGGCTACACCTTC. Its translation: CASSFDSSYGYTF.

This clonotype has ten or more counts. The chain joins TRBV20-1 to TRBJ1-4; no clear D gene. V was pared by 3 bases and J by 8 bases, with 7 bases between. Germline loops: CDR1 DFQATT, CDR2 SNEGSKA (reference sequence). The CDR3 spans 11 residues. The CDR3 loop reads CSARLGEKLFF. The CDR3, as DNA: TGCAGTGCTAGGCTGGGGGAAAAACTGTTTTTT.

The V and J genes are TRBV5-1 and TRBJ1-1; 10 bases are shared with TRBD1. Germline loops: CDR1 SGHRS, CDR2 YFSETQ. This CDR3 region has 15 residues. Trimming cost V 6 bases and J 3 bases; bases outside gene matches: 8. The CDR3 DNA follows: TGCGCCAGCACGGACAGGGGGTCGGCGGACACTGAAGCTTTCTTT. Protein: CASTDRGSADTEAFF. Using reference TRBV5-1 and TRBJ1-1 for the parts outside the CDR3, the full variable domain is KAGVTQTPRYLIKTRGQQVTLSCSPISGHRSVSWYQQTPGQGLQFLFEYFSETQRNKGNFPGRFSGRQFSNSRSEMNVSTLELGDSALYLCASTDRGSADTEAFFGQGTRLTVV.

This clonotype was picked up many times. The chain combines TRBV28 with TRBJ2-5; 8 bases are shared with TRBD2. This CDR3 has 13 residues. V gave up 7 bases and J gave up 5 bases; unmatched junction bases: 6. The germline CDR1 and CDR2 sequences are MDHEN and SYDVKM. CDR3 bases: TGTGCCAGCAAACGGGGGGGGGGGGAGACCCAGTACTTC. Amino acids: CASKRGGGETQYF.

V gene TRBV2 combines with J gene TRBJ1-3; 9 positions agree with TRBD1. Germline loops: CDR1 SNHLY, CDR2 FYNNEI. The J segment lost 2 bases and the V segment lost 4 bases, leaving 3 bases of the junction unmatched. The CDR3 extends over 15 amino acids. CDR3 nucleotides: TGTGCCAGCAGTGGGACAGGGGCAACTGGAAACACCATATATTTT. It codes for CASSGTGATGNTIYF.

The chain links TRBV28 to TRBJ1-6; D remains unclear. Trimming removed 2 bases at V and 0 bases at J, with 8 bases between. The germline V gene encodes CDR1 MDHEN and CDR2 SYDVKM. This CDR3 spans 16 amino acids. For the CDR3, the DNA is TGTGCCAGCAGTTTAGACACGAGCTCCTATAATTCACCCCTCCACTTT. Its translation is CASSLDTSSYNSPLHF.

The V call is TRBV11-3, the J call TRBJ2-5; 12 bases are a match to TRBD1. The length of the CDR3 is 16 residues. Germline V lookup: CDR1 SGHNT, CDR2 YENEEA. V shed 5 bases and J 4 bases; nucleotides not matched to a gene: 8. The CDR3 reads CASSIGDRGRGETQYF. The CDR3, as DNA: TGTGCCAGCAGCATAGGGGACAGGGGGCGCGGAGAGACCCAGTACTTC.

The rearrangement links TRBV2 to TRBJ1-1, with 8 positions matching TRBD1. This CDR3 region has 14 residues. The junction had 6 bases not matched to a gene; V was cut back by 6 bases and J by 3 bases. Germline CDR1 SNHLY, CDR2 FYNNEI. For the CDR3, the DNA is TGTGCCAGCAGAAGACAGGGGCGGGACACTGAAGCTTTCTTT. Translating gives CASRRQGRDTEAFF.

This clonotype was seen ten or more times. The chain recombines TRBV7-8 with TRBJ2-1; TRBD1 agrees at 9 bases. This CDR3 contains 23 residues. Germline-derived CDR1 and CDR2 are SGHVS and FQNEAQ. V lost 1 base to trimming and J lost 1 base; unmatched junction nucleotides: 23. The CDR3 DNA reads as TGTGCCAGCAGCTTAGAAGTGACCGGGACAGGGACAGTGGGAATAGGGTCCTACAATGAGCAGTTCTTC. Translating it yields CASSLEVTGTGTVGIGSYNEQFF.

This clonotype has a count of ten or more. Here the CDR3 DNA reads TGCAGCGTTGAGGTATCGAGCGTGAGCGAGCAGTACTTC. Its translation: CSVEVSSVSEQYF. This chain links TRBV29-1 with TRBJ2-7, with D uncertain. Trimming pared 3 bases from V and 6 bases from J, leaving 15 bases between. Germline lookup yields CDR1 SQVTM and CDR2 ANQGSEA. This CDR3 is built from 13 residues.

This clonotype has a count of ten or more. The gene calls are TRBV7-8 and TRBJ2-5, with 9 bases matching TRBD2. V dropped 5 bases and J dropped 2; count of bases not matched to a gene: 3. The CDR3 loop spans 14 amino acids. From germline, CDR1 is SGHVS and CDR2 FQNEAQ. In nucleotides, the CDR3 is TGTGCCAGCAGCCGGGGACTAGCTCAAGAGACCCAGTACTTC. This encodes CASSRGLAQETQYF. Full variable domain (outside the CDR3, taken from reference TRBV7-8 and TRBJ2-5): GAGVSQSPRYKVAKRGQDVALRCDPISGHVSLFWYQQALGQGPEFLTYFQNEAQLDKSGLPSDRFFAERPEGSVSTLKIQRTQQEDSAVYLCASSRGLAQETQYFGPGTRLLVL.

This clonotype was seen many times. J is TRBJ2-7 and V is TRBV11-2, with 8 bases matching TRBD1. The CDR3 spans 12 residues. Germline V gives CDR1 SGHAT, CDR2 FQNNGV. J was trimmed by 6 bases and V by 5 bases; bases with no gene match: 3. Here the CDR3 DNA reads TGTGCCAGCAGCGGCAGGGGGCCCGAGCAGTACTTC. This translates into CASSGRGPEQYF.

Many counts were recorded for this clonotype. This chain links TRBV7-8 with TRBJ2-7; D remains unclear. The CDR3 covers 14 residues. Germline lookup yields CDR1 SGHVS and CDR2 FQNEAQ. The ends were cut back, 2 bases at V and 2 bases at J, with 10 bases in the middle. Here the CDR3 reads CASSLTLNPYEQYF. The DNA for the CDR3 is TGTGCCAGCAGCTTAACGTTGAATCCCTACGAGCAGTACTTC.

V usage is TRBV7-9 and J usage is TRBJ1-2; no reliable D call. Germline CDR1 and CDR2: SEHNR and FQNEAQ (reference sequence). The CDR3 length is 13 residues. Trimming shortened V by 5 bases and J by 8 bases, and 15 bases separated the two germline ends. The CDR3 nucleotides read TGTGCCAGCAGCCGAATAGCGGGGTCAGGCTACACCTTC. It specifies CASSRIAGSGYTF.